This T cell receptor (beta chain) was observed in a study of type 1 regulatory T cells. TCRdb re-analysed the reads in MiXCR, keeping a single row per CDR3 protein. The repertoire holds approximately 20,000 distinct CDR3 sequences, roughly a tenth seen once, with under 3.5% in the top ten. Between the trimmed V and J ends, which lost 3 bases and 2 bases, there was a span of 6 bases. The CDR3 length is 13 residues. CDR1 SGHRS and CDR2 YFSETQ come from the germline V gene. This clonotype is judged medium-sized. The chain is built from TRBV5-1 and TRBJ2-1, with D hard to call. The sample comprised CD4+ T cells, either the whole sample or a sorted fraction (not recorded which). The TCR sequence derives from a human donor in good health. The CDR3 DNA reads as TGCGCCAGCAGCTCGATTCCCTACAATGAGCAGTTCTTC. It encodes CASSSIPYNEQFF.